These 21 T cell receptor beta chains were all obtained from the same sample, sequenced in a study of T cell responses to AZD1222 COVID-19 vaccine. Here immunoSEQ multiplex PCR was the method, and the copy in TCRdb shows in-frame clones only, minus some. Of approximately 100,000 clones in the sample, approximately 96% were seen once. The sequencing here drew on peripheral blood, taken on day 0 of AZD1222 vaccination. The receptor source for this set is an adult in good health.

The chain couples TRBV27 to TRBJ2-7; TRBD1 aligns across 10 bases. The germline V gene has CDR1 MNHEY and CDR2 SMNVEV (reference sequence). V dropped 5 bases and J dropped 0; count of bases not matched to a gene: 4. This CDR3 spans 15 amino acids. The CDR3 reads CASSRTGGHSYEQYF. The CDR3 coding sequence is TGTGCCAGCAGTAGGACAGGGGGGCACTCCTACGAGCAGTACTTC.

The V gene is TRBV19, the J gene TRBJ2-2, with 12 bases that match TRBD2. CDR3 length: 15 amino acids. Germline CDR1 and CDR2: LNHDA and SQIVND (reference sequence). V gave up 6 bases and J gave up 5 bases; unmatched junction bases: 4. The CDR3 sequence is CASSTSGGPTGELFF. CDR3 in DNA: TGTGCCAGTAGCACTAGCGGGGGGCCGACCGGGGAGCTGTTTTTT.

The chain joins TRBV6-5 to TRBJ1-6; 7 bases are shared with TRBD1. The CDR3 loop spans 16 amino acids. Germline V lookup: CDR1 MNHEY, CDR2 SVGAGI. V dropped 4 bases and J dropped 6; count of bases not matched to a gene: 9. The CDR3 bases are TGTGCCAGCAGTTCCCCTCGACAGGGTGGTAATTCACCCCTCCACTTT. Residues: CASSSPRQGGNSPLHF.

The chain recombines TRBV12-3 or TRBV12-4 with TRBJ1-1, with D perhaps TRBD1 (5 bases). V lost 6 bases, J lost 5 bases, and 13 bases lay in between. This CDR3 region has 13 residues. The CDR3 DNA is TGTGCCAGCAGGTCCGGGGGGAGAACTGAAGCTTTCTTT. Protein: CASRSGGRTEAFF.

V usage is TRBV13 and J usage is TRBJ1-1, with 7 bases identical to TRBD1. V gave up 3 bases and J gave up 4 bases; unmatched junction bases: 5. Germline-derived CDR1 and CDR2 are PRHDT and FYEKMQ (reference sequence). The CDR3 spans 14 residues. Here the CDR3 DNA reads TGTGCCAGCAGCTTTCAGGGGGTATCCACTGAAGCTTTCTTT. Its protein product is CASSFQGVSTEAFF.

This chain connects TRBV2 to TRBJ1-1, with 11 bases lining up with TRBD1. CDR3 length: 12 amino acids. With 8 bases clipped from V and 12 bases from J, the junction kept 8 bases outside the gene matches. Germline-derived CDR1 and CDR2 are SNHLY and FYNNEI. The CDR3 here is CASVMDRGQTFF. CDR3 sequence (DNA): TGTGCCAGCGTTATGGACAGGGGGCAAACTTTCTTT.

This sequence joins TRBV3-1 (or the pseudogene TRBV3-2) and TRBJ1-1; 7 nucleotides match TRBD1. Trimming took 4 bases from V and 10 from J; bases not matched to a gene: 6. Germline lookup yields CDR1 LGHDT and CDR2 YNNKEL (reference sequence). This CDR3 comprises 12 residues. The CDR3 DNA sequence: TGTGCCAGCAGCCGGGACAGACTAGGAGCTTTCTTT. Translated, it gives CASSRDRLGAFF.

The chain employs TRBV3-1 (or the pseudogene TRBV3-2) and TRBJ1-3; 7 nucleotides line up with TRBD1. The V and J ends lost 4 bases and 4 bases, in that order; junction bases with no gene match: 7. Looked up from germline, CDR1 is LGHDT and CDR2 is YNNKEL (reference sequence). CDR3 length: 15 amino acids. CDR3 region: CASSPGGSSGNTIYF. CDR3 DNA sequence: TGTGCCAGCAGCCCAGGGGGGAGCTCCGGAAACACCATATATTTT.

V and J are TRBV10-3 and TRBJ2-7; 9 bases line up with TRBD1. This CDR3 contains 15 residues. Germline CDR1 is ENHRY and CDR2 is SYGVKD. V was clipped by 6 bases and J by 2 bases; unmatched bases: 8. The CDR3 loop reads CAISGQGKGAYEQYF. The CDR3 nucleotides read TGTGCCATCAGCGGACAGGGGAAGGGAGCCTACGAGCAGTACTTC.

This clone was observed a single time. The rearrangement joins TRBV30 to TRBJ2-1; D is perhaps TRBD1 (5 bases). The V gene lost 4 bases and the J gene lost 4 bases, with 17 bases spanning the gap. Germline lookup yields CDR1 GTSNPN and CDR2 SVGIG (reference sequence). This CDR3 has 15 amino acids. CDR3 sequence reads: CAWNPQGYNYNEQFF. The CDR3, as DNA: TGTGCCTGGAATCCCCAGGGATATAATTACAATGAGCAGTTCTTC.

The rearrangement uses TRBV19 and TRBJ2-7; the match to TRBD2 covers 10 bases. This CDR3 region has 15 residues. Per the germline V gene, CDR1 is LNHDA and CDR2 is SQIVND (reference sequence). Trimming removed 9 bases from V and 1 base from J; junction bases left unmatched: 9. In nucleotides, the CDR3 is TGTGCCAGGCCGTTAAGGACTAGCGGTTCCTACGAGCAGTACTTC. This codes for CARPLRTSGSYEQYF.

This clone was seen just once. The CDR3 sequence: CASSQARTDGREKLFF. The CDR3 nucleotides are TGCGCCAGCAGCCAAGCTAGGACGGACGGGAGAGAAAAACTGTTTTTT. J is TRBJ1-4 and V is TRBV4-1; D is unclear. The CDR3 consists of 16 residues. Germline lookup yields CDR1 MGHRA and CDR2 YSYEKL. Trimming took off 1 base at V and 8 bases at J, with 17 bases between the two ends.

The chain combines TRBV5-1 with TRBJ2-5, with D unclear. The CDR3 has 15 amino acids. From germline, CDR1 is SGHRS and CDR2 YFSETQ. V lost 0 bases to trimming and J lost 2 bases, with 11 bases between them. CDR3 region: CASSLETTLQETQYF. The CDR3 region has the DNA TGCGCCAGCAGCTTGGAAACTACCCTTCAAGAGACCCAGTACTTC.

This chain links TRBV28 with TRBJ2-7; no reliable D call. Germline V lookup: CDR1 MDHEN, CDR2 SYDVKM. This CDR3 contains 13 residues. V lost 3 bases and J lost 1, with 7 bases in between. CDR3 sequence: CASSFDQSYEQYF. DNA for the CDR3: TGTGCCAGCAGTTTTGACCAATCCTACGAGCAGTACTTC.

The chain has TRBV5-6 and TRBJ2-7; a weak D match, TRBD1 (5 bases). V lost 0 bases and J 3 bases, leaving 7 bases between the germline ends. Germline CDR1 and CDR2: SGHDT and YYEEEE. The CDR3 length is 13 residues. The DNA of the CDR3 is TGTGCCAGCAGCTTGGTTGACAGCTACGAGCAGTACTTC. Its translation: CASSLVDSYEQYF. Looking up the rest from reference TRBV5-6 and TRBJ2-7 gives the full variable domain: DAGVTQSPTHLIKTRGQQVTLRCSPKSGHDTVSWYQQALGQGPQFIFQYYEEEERQRGNFPDRFSGHQFPNYSSELNVNALLLGDSALYLCASSLVDSYEQYFGPGTRLTVT.

The V call is TRBV29-1, the J call TRBJ2-7; either TRBD1 or TRBD2 may fit D (5 bases each). The V and J ends lost 4 bases and 4 bases respectively, with 14 bases between them. In germline, CDR1 is SQVTM, CDR2 ANQGSEA. The length of the CDR3 is 13 residues. CDR3 amino acids: CSVGSGLGYEQYF. The CDR3 DNA reads as TGCAGCGTTGGTTCGGGGCTAGGGTACGAGCAGTACTTC.

J is TRBJ1-1 and V is TRBV6-2 or TRBV6-3; no definite D call. Per germline, CDR1 MNHEY and CDR2 SVGEGT. This CDR3 is 16 amino acids long. V dropped 4 bases and J dropped 0 bases, with 15 bases sitting between them. The CDR3 DNA reads as TGTGCCAGCAGTTGGTTGATCCATGGGTTGAACACTGAAGCTTTCTTT. It translates to CASSWLIHGLNTEAFF.

The chain uses TRBV5-1 and TRBJ1-1, with D unresolved. The V end was cut by 4 bases, the J end by 0 bases, with 13 bases between. This CDR3 is built from 15 residues. Germline assignment: CDR1 SGHRS and CDR2 YFSETQ. Here the CDR3 reads CASSPLRAMNTEAFF. In nucleotides, the CDR3 is TGCGCCAGCAGCCCGCTGAGAGCGATGAACACTGAAGCTTTCTTT.

The V gene is TRBV6-4, the J gene TRBJ2-7; either TRBD1 or TRBD2 may supply D (5 bases each). CDR3 length: 13 amino acids. The V end was cut by 3 bases, the J end by 6 bases, with 12 bases between. Germline loops: CDR1 MRHNA, CDR2 SNTAGT. The CDR3 DNA reads TGTGCCAGCAGTGAAGTGAGAGGGGCCGAGCAGTACTTC. Encoded protein: CASSEVRGAEQYF.

This chain connects TRBV19 to TRBJ2-7; possibly TRBD2 for D (5 bases). The CDR3 runs 12 residues. V gave up 5 bases and J gave up 7 bases, with 12 bases separating them. Looked up from germline, CDR1 is LNHDA and CDR2 is SQIVND (reference sequence). DNA of the CDR3: TGTGCCAGTAGTCGGGGAATGGGGGAGCAGTACTTC. This encodes CASSRGMGEQYF.

The rearrangement uses TRBV19 and TRBJ1-2; a possible D gene is TRBD1 (6 bases). The ends were cut back, 1 base at V and 5 bases at J, with 11 bases in the middle. The CDR3 covers 14 residues. Germline V gene sequence: CDR1 LNHDA, CDR2 SQIVND (reference sequence). CDR3: CASSIGRGIYGYTF. Written as DNA, the CDR3 is TGTGCCAGTAGTATAGGTAGGGGGATTTATGGCTACACCTTC. The variable domain in full, completed from reference TRBV19 and TRBJ1-2, reads DGGITQSPKYLFRKEGQNVTLSCEQNLNHDAMYWYRQDPGQGLRLIYYSQIVNDFQKGDIAEGYSVSREKKESFPLTVTSAQKNPTAFYLCASSIGRGIYGYTFGSGTRLTVV.